The sequence of this TCR beta chain was determined in a study of blood T cell repertoires in COVID-19. Turning to the study itself: Sites across the United States, Italy and Spain contributed samples from acute and convalescent COVID-19. T cells, B-cell-depleted T cells, or PBMCs provided the cDNA or gDNA that served as material.

This clone appeared a few times. Original processing methods: Quantification of nucleated cells was approximated via reference gene primer amplification. Assay: immunoSEQ multiplex PCR; the TCRdb copy retains only in-frame clones and omits some. V and J calls and clone size are copied from that table; D and trimming were computed from the DNA. The sample includes tens of thousands of clones, about 91% of them seen just once. Input material: peripheral blood. This TCR was sampled from a woman older than 75 with acute or convalescent COVID-19.

Here the CDR3 reads CASSKDRRSEAFF. CDR3 nucleotide sequence: TGTGCCAGCAGCAAGGACAGGAGGAGTGAAGCTTTCTTT. The V and J genes are TRBV14 and TRBJ1-1; 7 bases are a match to TRBD1. The germline CDR1 and CDR2 sequences are SGHDN and FVKESK. CDR3 length: 13 amino acids. The ends lost 5 bases at V and 7 bases at J; junction bases unmatched: 7.